A single T cell receptor (beta chain) is shown here with its context. No antigen is known for it. Base qualities were left out, and no much larger clone turns up one base away. This entry comes from a study of identifying expanded T cells in peripheral blood (dated by TCRdb to the late 2010s). At the level of the whole study: Four technical replicates, made by sequencing separate aliquots from the same pool of genomic DNA, were compared pairwise. On the study overall, not on this receptor specifically: For all healthy donors, the variance in clone template counts between two-week samples rose significantly as total template count increased. Approximately 1.1 differentially abundant clones were flagged by the binomial model between technical replicates, whereas about 15 and 18 were flagged over approximately two weeks and four weeks, respectively. Across all healthy-donor time intervals, the beta-binomial model significantly cut both the number of clones called differentially abundant and the false-positive rate. The authors expected biological variance in healthy repertoires might increase further over much longer intervals such as months to years.

No immune events, such as infections, were documented for the healthy donors during the collection period. To calibrate time-dependent variance in a beta-binomial model of T-cell clone differential abundance, blood repertoires from healthy donors were used as a training cohort. There were roughly 10 healthy donors in the training cohort, of whom 3 were female and 7 were male. Donor ages ranged from about 25 to 64 years, with an average of 43 years. Whole blood was collected from each healthy donor at three time points spaced about two weeks apart and obtained from a commercial supplier. Genomic DNA was extracted from unsorted whole blood for immunosequencing. The CDR3 starts with the cysteine, ends with the phenylalanine, and has 13 residues. The only DNA kept is the CDR3, 39 bases in frame from the first base. CDR1 and CDR2 are drawn from the germline V gene (reference sequence): PRHDT, FYEKMQ. V and J lose 4 bases and 3 bases, and a span of 10 bases separates them.

TCRbeta CDR3 regions were profiled with the immunoSEQ Assay using bias-controlled multiplex PCR amplification of genomic DNA. On the study's bioinformatics: The absolute abundance of each unique TCRbeta CDR3 region was quantified after sequences were collapsed and filtered. Differential abundance was assessed using a binomial (Fisher-equivalent) model and a beta-binomial model in which time-dependent variance fitted from healthy donors was added. Clones with fewer than 5 combined templates were excluded, and clones with Benjamini-Hochberg FDR below 0.01 were called differentially abundant. In the beta-binomial model, variance was expressed as a function of the total template count across the two samples, in the form v = (b*log(k)+a)^2. Held by TCRdb, this immuneACCESS table contains in-frame sequences only and omits some clones. Under half of the omission traces to an unresolved V gene where checked; the cause of the rest is unknown. That table furnishes V, J and clone size, whereas the DNA furnished D and trimming. The sample records 90,000 or so clones, 75% to 90% of which are singletons. Roughly 5.3% of the sample rests with the top ten.

This chain joins TRBV13 to TRBJ2-7, with TRBD1 as a weak D call on 5 bases. Sequencing was performed on blood. The receptor was isolated from a person aged 18 to 70 in good health. The nucleotides read TGTGCCAGCAGCTCTCAGGGCAACTACGAGCAGTACTTC. Translated, this is CASSSQGNYEQYF.